This record concerns one T cell receptor (beta chain) sequence. The sample is drawn from a study of patients and donors after allogeneic stem cell transplantation. MiXCR, applied by TCRdb to the RT-PCR reads, yields one record per CDR3 protein. The repertoire consists of some 880,000 distinct CDR3 sequences, with 18% occurring once and the leading ten covering 5.5% to 6.5%. Germline loops: CDR1 SGHTA, CDR2 FQGNSA. V lost 5 bases and J 3 bases, leaving 17 bases between the germline ends. There are 15 residues in the CDR3. Source material: blood, either unsorted or a sorted T cell fraction (not recorded which). This receptor was obtained from a human donor who was either an allogeneic HSCT recipient or a stem cell or donor lymphocyte infusion donor (not recorded which). It is not recorded whose cells these are; they may come from a transplant donor. The rearrangement links TRBV7-2 to TRBJ2-7; either TRBD1 or TRBD2 may fit D (5 bases each). CDR3 protein: CASSIEGTDGYEQYF. The CDR3 DNA reads as TGTGCCAGCAGCATAGAGGGGACGGACGGCTACGAGCAGTACTTC.